The sequence of this T cell receptor beta chain was determined in a study of T and B cells in COVID-19 patients. This clonotype ranks as medium-sized (0.01 to 0.1%). Blood genomic DNA input for TRB amplification was about 250-500 ng. The CDR3 loop spans 15 amino acids. From germline, CDR1 is LNHDA and CDR2 SQIVND (reference sequence). V lost 3 bases to trimming and J lost 2 bases; unmatched junction nucleotides: 5. TRB rearrangements were amplified by multiplex PCR with BIOMED2 TRB-A/B primers. A single record per CDR3 protein comes from TCRdb applying MiXCR to the multiplex PCR reads. The sample consists of thousands of distinct CDR3 sequences, about a third of them appearing once.

This TCR was sampled from a human donor who had recovered from COVID-19. Material: blood. The chain has TRBV19 and TRBJ2-5, with 8 bases lining up with TRBD1. CDR3 sequence (DNA): TGTGCCAGTAGTATCACCGGACAGGGACAAGAGACCCAGTACTTC. The encoded protein is CASSITGQGQETQYF. Full variable domain (rest looked up from reference TRBV19 and TRBJ2-5): DGGITQSPKYLFRKEGQNVTLSCEQNLNHDAMYWYRQDPGQGLRLIYYSQIVNDFQKGDIAEGYSVSREKKESFPLTVTSAQKNPTAFYLCASSITGQGQETQYFGPGTRLLVL.